This record concerns one TCR beta chain sequence. In this sample, this clonotype turned up a few times. It lacks a known antigen. Base qualities are missing; no much larger clone stands one base away. The TCR beta CDR3 regions were amplified from the RNA transcripts. The TCR CDR3 was subjected to a first round of RT-PCR using the HTBI primer set and the Qiagen OneStep RT-PCR kit. The libraries were constructed in a second round of multiplex PCR and then size-selected and purified. The libraries were sequenced on an Illumina HiSeq2000 using paired-end 100 bp reads. In the authors' own workflow: SOAPnuke was used to process the raw data, with reads discarded if the reads contained adapters or uncalled bases, had a mean Phred below 15, or lacked an exact constant-primer or identifier match. COPE v1.2.5 was used to merge the high-quality paired reads, and each unique nucleotide sequence was defined as a clonotype. MiTCR v1.1 was used to align the clonotypes against IMGT TRBV, TRBD and TRBJ reference segments. The analysis included only V-J combinations with a frequency above 0.0001, which together covered 99.2% of the repertoires. The TCS score was defined as F50 (clonal expansion) divided by E x V (chaos), with BLOSUM62-based TCRdist calculated between CDR3 peptides within each V-J. Welch's t-statistics and random forest reduced roughly 540 V-J features to about 12, which were used in a naive Bayes classifier (R e1071). TCRdb ran its own pipeline on the public reads, namely fastp trimming at Q25 and MiXCR clone calling, and kept in-frame beta chains. Each entry merges the rows of one CDR3 protein and shows their most common DNA and genes. What appears here as the V and J calls and clone size reflects TCRdb's work, not the paper's. The table for this sample lists hundreds of thousands of distinct CDR3 sequences; around 14% of them were counted only once. The ten largest clones add up to approximately 14% of the sample.

There are 15 amino acids in the CDR3, from cysteine to phenylalanine inclusive. Only CDR3 DNA is held: 45 bases, read in frame from base 1. The germline V gene gives CDR1 as SGHAT and CDR2 as FQNNGV. The V and J ends are trimmed by 0 bases and 1 base, leaving 7 bases between them. Graves' hyperthyroidism was defined as stable when no progression to ophthalmopathy occurred over 18 months of follow-up. Hyperthyroidism patients were newly diagnosed, with disease duration under 2 months, and aged 18 to 65 years. The study excluded patients with uncontrolled infections, other autoimmune diseases, pregnancy or lactation. Diagnoses relied on clinical symptoms, serum thyroxine and TRAb, thyroid ultrasound and orbital computed tomography. Ficoll-Paque density gradient centrifugation was used to isolate PBMCs from approximately 10 ml of fresh peripheral blood. Trizol reagent was used to extract total RNA, and RNA quality was then checked on an Agilent 2100 Bioanalyzer.

These data come from a study of T cells in Graves' hyperthyroidism and ophthalmopathy (dated by TCRdb to the late 2010s). Regarding the study in general: Peripheral blood samples were taken at initial diagnosis, before any treatment was given. A discovery cohort of about a hundred patients, roughly 45 with Graves' ophthalmopathy and roughly 59 with stable Graves' hyperthyroidism, was used to find distinguishing TCR V-J signatures. An independent validation cohort of around 19 hyperthyroidism patients and over 15 patients who later progressed to ophthalmopathy tested prospective prediction of ophthalmopathy. The roughly 90 discovery patients were divided at random into training and test sets in a 7:3 ratio. In more than five Graves' hyperthyroidism patients, the study also compared T-cell repertoires from thyroid tissue with T-cell repertoires from blood. After sampling, hyperthyroidism patients received methimazole starting at 30 mg daily, and ophthalmopathy patients received high-dose intravenous methylprednisolone. TCR Vbeta CDR3 sequencing of 140 or so peripheral blood samples (roughly 43 ophthalmopathy, 70 to 85 hyperthyroidism and roughly 17 progressor patients) is reported in the paper.

The paper as a whole reports these results and caveats: Most expanded thyroid clonotypes (frequency above 0.001) were also detected in blood, suggesting blood repertoires may reflect thyroid immune responses. A model built on a 13 V-J signature distinguished ophthalmopathy from stable hyperthyroidism, reaching roughly 88% sensitivity and under 84% specificity in cross-validation and 80%/75% in testing. In validation, progression to ophthalmopathy was predicted by the model with nearly 71% sensitivity and nearly 75% specificity, a median of about 6.4 months before onset. No statistical method was used to set the sample size in advance, and investigators knew the group allocation.

The sequence derives from a woman younger than 35 with Graves' hyperthyroidism. The chain is assembled from TRBV11-2 and TRBJ1-5; the D gene assignment is ambiguous. Sequences were obtained from blood. The nucleotide sequence is given as TGTGCCAGCAGCTTAGAAGCAGAGAGCAATCAGCCCCAGCATTTT. Translation gives CASSLEAESNQPQHF.